These T cell receptor beta chains were read from a single sample in a study of PD-1 blockade in classical Hodgkin lymphoma. The protocol was immunoSEQ multiplex PCR, while the TCRdb copy is restricted to in-frame clones and leaves out a portion. The sample lists over 50,000 clones, nearly 90% seen once, with approximately 8.4% in the top ten. The material sequenced was peripheral blood mononuclear cells (PBMCs), taken before the fourth cycle of nivolumab. The receptors derive from a human donor with classical Hodgkin lymphoma. CDR3s include the opening cysteine and the closing phenylalanine or tryptophan. Each record gives: V gene, D gene, J gene, clone size, CDR3 DNA, CDR3 protein. The D gene is left open where the match is weak. Some rows mark clone size as missing; the rest say once, few, many or name a class of expanded clone.

>TRBV7-6|-|TRBJ1-4|-
TGTGCCAGCAGCCTCGGGGGGGCCGGGGGTGAAAAACTGTTTTTT
CASSLGGAGGEKLFF
>TRBV5-1|TRBD1|TRBJ1-2|-
TGCGCCAGCAGCATAGGGACAGGGGGCTTTGGCTACACCTTC
CASSIGTGGFGYTF
>TRBV6-1|-|TRBJ1-3|-
TGTGCCAGCAGTGATACCGGGGTAACTGGAAACACCATATATTTT
CASSDTGVTGNTIYF
>TRBV5-1|TRBD1|TRBJ2-7|few
TGCGCCAGCTTGGGACAGGGGGTCGAGCAGTACTTC
CASLGQGVEQYF
>TRBV7-9|-|TRBJ2-2|-
TGTGCCAGCAGCTTAACAGGAGACACCGGGGAGCTGTTTTTT
CASSLTGDTGELFF
>TRBV27|-|TRBJ1-2|-
TGTGCCAGCACCCCACTAGGGACACCTACGGGCTACACCTTC
CASTPLGTPTGYTF
>TRBV28|TRBD2|TRBJ2-5|-
TGTGCCAGCAGTTTCGGGGGGAGAGGCCAAGAGACCCAGTACTTC
CASSFGGRGQETQYF
>TRBV11-2|-|TRBJ1-1|-
TGTGCCAGCAGCTTAATCACTGAAGCTTTCTTT
CASSLITEAFF
>TRBV18|TRBD2|TRBJ2-2|-
TGTGCCAGCTCACTAAAGCGGGGGCCGAACACCGGGGAGCTGTTTTTT
CASSLKRGPNTGELFF
>TRBV28|-|TRBJ2-6|-
TGTGCCAGCAGCCCTAGAGGGGGGGTGGCTGGGGCCAACGTCCTGACTTTC
CASSPRGGVAGANVLTF
>TRBV5-6|-|TRBJ1-2|once
TGTGCCAGCAGCTCCGCGGGGGCGGATCCGGCTGGTGGCTACACCTTC
CASSSAGADPAGGYTF
>TRBV19|-|TRBJ1-5|-
TGTGCGACGGGCCAGTATAGCAATCAGCCCCAGCATTTT
CATGQYSNQPQHF
>TRBV5-1|-|TRBJ1-2|-
TGCGCCAGCAGCTTGGCCGTAGGCGGTTATGGCTACACCTTC
CASSLAVGGYGYTF
>TRBV19|TRBD1|TRBJ1-4|-
TGTGCCAGTAGTATAGACCACTGGACAGGAGCAACTAATGAAAAACTGTTTTTT
CASSIDHWTGATNEKLFF
>TRBV5-1|-|TRBJ1-4|-
TGCGCCAGCAGCTTCGAGGGTAGAGGAAATGAAAAACTGTTTTTT
CASSFEGRGNEKLFF
>TRBV5-1|-|TRBJ2-7|-
TGCGCCAGCAGGCCGGCTACTTCCTACGAGCAGTACTTC
CASRPATSYEQYF
>TRBV19|-|TRBJ1-2|-
TGTGCCAGTAGCTCCGGGGTCGGCTCCGGGGGCTACACCTTC
CASSSGVGSGGYTF
>TRBV5-5|TRBD2|TRBJ2-5|-
TGTGCCAGCAGCTCCGGACTAGCGAGTGAGACCCAGTACTTC
CASSSGLASETQYF
>TRBV6-5|TRBD1|TRBJ1-2|-
TGTGCCAGCAGTGAGGGGGCAAGATATGGCTACACCTTC
CASSEGARYGYTF
>TRBV27|TRBD1|TRBJ1-5|once
TGTGCCAGCAGCTCGGGACAGGGGGGAATCAGAAATCAGCCCCAGCATTTT
CASSSGQGGIRNQPQHF